The clone carrying this T cell receptor (beta chain) was counted a few times. The sample belongs to a study of beta chain features in type 1 diabetes. Every isolated RNA sample was fully reverse transcribed, so sequencing captured expressed TCRB transcripts. Produced via immunoSEQ multiplex PCR; TCRdb's table is partial and in-frame only. The data show fewer than 900,000 clones, with under 20% seen just once and 0.02% to 0.025% held by the top ten. This sequence was found in a woman under 30 in good health. Sequenced sample: naive CD4+ T cells from blood.

The DNA for the CDR3 is TGTGCCATCAGTAAATTACAGGGGATCGCTGAAGCTTTCTTT. Translated: CAISKLQGIAEAFF. The genes are TRBV10-3 and TRBJ1-1; 7 bases are shared with TRBD1. CDR1 is ENHRY, CDR2 SYGVKD, per germline. Trimming removed 5 bases from V and 6 bases from J; junction bases left unmatched: 9. The CDR3 has 14 residues.